The 16 T cell receptor beta chains below come from one sample, sequenced in a study of vaccination and CD4 T cells after COVID-19. No antigen has been identified for these receptors. Cultured CD4+ T cell DNA underwent sequencing with the Oncomine TCR Beta short-read assay. TCRdb processed the PCR reads anew with MiXCR; each CDR3 protein has one entry. This sample has more than 20,000 distinct CDR3 sequences, with around two fifths found just once. Specified treatment: approximately 10-day PBMC culture with coronavirus spike peptide pools or control peptides (ViraFEST assay). The sequenced material came from CD4+ T cells from blood, cultured in vitro. The origin of the receptors is a human donor who had recovered from COVID-19.

This clonotype was seen a handful of times. The chain has TRBV7-2 and TRBJ2-1; 10 bases are shared with TRBD2. This CDR3 is 16 amino acids long. V was pared by 5 bases and J by 0 bases, with 4 bases of the junction left unmatched. Germline V lookup: CDR1 SGHTA, CDR2 FQGNSA. CDR3 sequence (DNA): TGTGCCAGCAGCGCATCTAGCGGGAGCTCCTACAATGAGCAGTTCTTC. It encodes CASSASSGSSYNEQFF.

The J gene is TRBJ2-5, the V gene TRBV20-1; D may be TRBD1 (7 bases). Germline CDR1 reads DFQATT; CDR2 reads SNEGSKA (reference sequence). The CDR3 covers 15 residues. V was shortened by 0 bases and J by 2 bases, with 13 bases between the two germline ends. This chain's CDR3 is CSARDAGQLQETQYF. CDR3 nucleotides: TGCAGTGCTAGAGACGCGGGACAGCTGCAAGAGACCCAGTACTTC.

This clonotype has only a few counts. The chain combines TRBV20-1 with TRBJ2-2; D may be TRBD2 (6 bases). The CDR3 sequence is 13 residues long. Per the germline V gene, CDR1 is DFQATT and CDR2 is SNEGSKA (reference sequence). V lost 6 bases and J 7 bases, leaving 15 bases between the germline ends. The CDR3 DNA sequence: TGCAGTGCGAAGGCGGGACTGGTCGGGGAGCTGTTTTTT. Its protein product is CSAKAGLVGELFF.

The chain combines TRBV27 with TRBJ2-7; 7 bases are shared with TRBD1. This CDR3 region has 14 residues. Germline V gene sequence: CDR1 MNHEY, CDR2 SMNVEV (reference sequence). Trimming took 7 bases from V and 2 from J; bases not matched to a gene: 8. The CDR3 spells CASTDYRGAYEQYF. The DNA for the CDR3 is TGTGCCAGCACCGATTACAGGGGAGCCTACGAGCAGTACTTC.

The J gene is TRBJ2-2, the V gene TRBV20-1; 8 nucleotides agree with TRBD1. Germline V gene lookup returns CDR1 DFQATT and CDR2 SNEGSKA (reference sequence). The CDR3 is made up of 15 amino acids. J lost 6 bases, V lost 1 base, and 7 bases had no gene match. CDR3 in DNA: TGCAGTGCTAGAGGTCGGACAGGGAAATCCGGGGAGCTGTTTTTT. This encodes CSARGRTGKSGELFF.

The chain is built from TRBV20-1 and TRBJ2-5; D call uncertain. Germline V gene data show CDR1 as DFQATT and CDR2 as SNEGSKA (reference sequence). The CDR3 loop spans 13 amino acids. V shed 6 bases and J shed 5 bases, with 16 bases lying between them. CDR3 nucleotides: TGCAGTGCCCAACCCGAAATCGGGGAGACCCAGTACTTC. Its translation: CSAQPEIGETQYF.

The gene calls are TRBV11-3 and TRBJ2-7, with TRBD1 matching 9 bases. The CDR3 covers 14 residues. V shed 4 bases, J shed 3 bases, and the junction held 4 bases outside the gene matches. Germline V lookup: CDR1 SGHNT, CDR2 YENEEA. CDR3 loop: CASSSRQGDYEQYF. DNA for the CDR3: TGTGCCAGCAGCTCAAGACAGGGGGACTACGAGCAGTACTTC.

This sequence joins TRBV4-1 and TRBJ2-2; TRBD2 matches at 8 bases. Germline CDR1 and CDR2: MGHRA and YSYEKL. Trimming at V came to 6 bases and at J to 0 bases, leaving 6 bases not matched to a gene. This CDR3 spans 16 amino acids. CDR3 coding DNA: TGCGCCAGCAGACCTACTAGCGGAGCGAACACCGGGGAGCTGTTTTTT. Translation: CASRPTSGANTGELFF.

The rearrangement joins TRBV19 to TRBJ1-1; TRBD1 agrees at 7 bases. Germline V gene lookup returns CDR1 LNHDA and CDR2 SQIVND (reference sequence). This CDR3 spans 13 amino acids. V lost 3 bases to trimming and J lost 5 bases; unmatched junction nucleotides: 3. The CDR3 sequence: CASSIAQGTEAFF. The CDR3 region has the DNA TGTGCCAGTAGTATTGCACAGGGGACTGAAGCTTTCTTT.

This clonotype was observed a handful of times. The chain couples TRBV19 to TRBJ1-1; D call uncertain. Trimming took 0 bases from V and 7 from J, leaving 12 bases between them. This CDR3 comprises 14 residues. CDR1 is LNHDA and CDR2 is SQIVND in the germline V gene (reference sequence). The CDR3 DNA follows: TGTGCCAGTAGTATAGAGGGGTTCGGGAGTGAAGCTTTCTTT. Its protein product is CASSIEGFGSEAFF.

This clonotype showed up just once. V is TRBV19 and J is TRBJ1-2, with D tentatively TRBD1 (5 bases). The CDR3 is made up of 15 amino acids. Germline assignment: CDR1 LNHDA and CDR2 SQIVND (reference sequence). Trimming removed 5 bases at V and 4 bases at J, with 17 bases between. The CDR3 region is CASSSTEIQFYGYTF. CDR3 coding DNA: TGTGCCAGTAGTTCGACAGAGATTCAATTCTATGGCTACACCTTC.

The gene calls are TRBV4-1 and TRBJ2-5; 13 positions match TRBD2. V dropped 2 bases and J dropped 0; count of bases not matched to a gene: 6. The germline gives CDR1 MGHRA, CDR2 YSYEKL. This CDR3 is 18 amino acids long. The CDR3 bases are TGCGCCAGCAGCCAACCAGGACTAGCGGGGGTGTACCAAGAGACCCAGTACTTC. Translated, it gives CASSQPGLAGVYQETQYF.

The CDR3 is CASSFQGAVYTQYF. CDR3 bases: TGTGCCAGCAGTTTTCAAGGGGCTGTTTACACGCAGTATTTT. The genes are TRBV28 and TRBJ2-3, with TRBD1 as a possible D gene (5 bases). Germline CDR1 MDHEN, CDR2 SYDVKM. Trimming shortened V by 3 bases and J by 9 bases, and 16 bases separated the two germline ends. The CDR3 has 14 amino acids.

The J gene is TRBJ2-7, the V gene TRBV7-2, with 7 nucleotides matching TRBD2. V trimming: 10 bases; J trimming: 4 bases; junction bases outside the gene matches: 10. The CDR3 loop spans 13 amino acids. Looked up from germline, CDR1 is SGHTA and CDR2 is FQGNSA. The CDR3 spells CATKAGLGYEQYF. CDR3 bases: TGTGCCACCAAAGCGGGACTGGGGTACGAGCAGTACTTC.

The V gene is TRBV6-2 or TRBV6-3, the J gene TRBJ1-2; D is possibly TRBD1 (5 bases). V lost 6 bases and J 4 bases, leaving 12 bases between the germline ends. The length of the CDR3 is 13 residues. Germline V gene data show CDR1 as MNHEY and CDR2 as SVGEGT. The CDR3 spells CASRSRVSYGYTF. CDR3 DNA: TGTGCCAGCAGATCCAGGGTTTCCTATGGCTACACCTTC.

Sample share makes this clonotype medium-sized. The rearrangement joins TRBV7-2 to TRBJ2-5, with 14 bases lining up with TRBD2. CDR3 length: 19 residues. Germline CDR1 SGHTA, CDR2 FQGNSA. Trimming at V came to 0 bases and at J to 3 bases, leaving 9 bases not matched to a gene. CDR3: CASSLALSTSGGAEETQYF. The CDR3 bases are TGTGCCAGCAGCTTAGCTCTATCGACTAGCGGGGGGGCCGAAGAGACCCAGTACTTC.